The clone carrying this TCR beta chain was seen many times. The data belong to a study of neurological immune-mediated disorders. MiXCR, applied by TCRdb to the 5' RACE reads, yields one record per CDR3 protein. The table records 87,000 or so distinct CDR3 sequences, under 4.5% of them present only once. The CDR3 extends over 17 amino acids. CDR1 and CDR2 (germline): MNHEY, SVGEGT. V lost 5 bases, J lost 5 bases, and 17 bases stayed unmatched. The sequence derives from a woman aged 45-65 years with multiple sclerosis. The sequenced sample was PBMCs. J is TRBJ1-2 and V is TRBV6-2 or TRBV6-3; 7 bases are a match to TRBD1. In DNA form, the CDR3 reads TGTGCCAGCAGTCGGACGAAATGGGACAGTCTGGTATATGGCTACACCTTC. Its translation is CASSRTKWDSLVYGYTF.